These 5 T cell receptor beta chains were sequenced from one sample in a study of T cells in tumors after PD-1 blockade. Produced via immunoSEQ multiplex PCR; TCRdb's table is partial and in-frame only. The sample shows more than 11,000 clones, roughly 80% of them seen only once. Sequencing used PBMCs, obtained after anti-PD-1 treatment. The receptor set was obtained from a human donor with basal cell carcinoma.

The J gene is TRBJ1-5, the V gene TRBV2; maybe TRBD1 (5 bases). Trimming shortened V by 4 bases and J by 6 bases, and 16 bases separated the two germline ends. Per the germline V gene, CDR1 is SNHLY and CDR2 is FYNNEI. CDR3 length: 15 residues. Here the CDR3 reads CASSAGQGAGQPQHF. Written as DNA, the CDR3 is TGTGCCAGCAGTGCCGGGCAGGGTGCAGGTCAGCCCCAGCATTTT.

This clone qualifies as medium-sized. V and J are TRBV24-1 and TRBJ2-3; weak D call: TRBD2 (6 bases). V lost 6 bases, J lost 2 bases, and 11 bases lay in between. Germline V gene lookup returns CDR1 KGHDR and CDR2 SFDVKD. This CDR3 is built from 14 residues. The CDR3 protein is CATSPRGNTDTQYF. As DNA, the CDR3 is TGTGCCACCAGTCCGCGGGGAAACACAGATACGCAGTATTTT.

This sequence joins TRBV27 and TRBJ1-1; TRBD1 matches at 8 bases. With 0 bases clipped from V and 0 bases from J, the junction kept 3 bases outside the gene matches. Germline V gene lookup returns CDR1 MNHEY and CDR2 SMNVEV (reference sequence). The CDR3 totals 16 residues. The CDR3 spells CASSLSGTGMNTEAFF. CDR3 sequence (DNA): TGTGCCAGCAGTTTATCGGGGACAGGAATGAACACTGAAGCTTTCTTT.

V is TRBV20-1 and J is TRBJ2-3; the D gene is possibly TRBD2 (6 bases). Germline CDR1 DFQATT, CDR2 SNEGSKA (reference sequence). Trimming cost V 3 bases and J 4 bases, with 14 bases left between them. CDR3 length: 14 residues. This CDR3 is CSASLAGRPDTQYF. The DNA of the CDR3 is TGCAGTGCTAGTCTTGCGGGAAGGCCAGATACGCAGTATTTT.

The CDR3 sequence: CASSYPSAGLVFHEQYF. In nucleotides, the CDR3 is TGTGCCAGCAGTTACCCTAGCGCTGGTCTTGTATTCCACGAGCAGTACTTC. The V call is TRBV6-2 or TRBV6-3, the J call TRBJ2-7; D might be TRBD2 (6 bases). There are 17 residues in the CDR3. The germline V and J ends were trimmed by 2 bases and 5 bases, with 22 bases remaining between them. The germline CDR1 and CDR2 sequences are MNHEY and SVGEGT.